The present T cell receptor beta chain was sequenced within a study of metastatic and nonmetastatic thyroid tumors. Study at large: For malignant and benign thyroid patients, tumor or nodule tissue and blood were the sources whose repertoires were compared. Findings and limits, study-wide: Reports indicated that malignant thyroid tumors showed significantly higher TCR beta diversity than benign nodules did, in blood and tumor.

On this clone: Its antigen is unidentified. This may be a read error, as it is one base from a much larger clone.

Each patient came to thyroid surgery without any prior treatment (of any kind). This CDR3 comprises 15 residues. Germline assignment: CDR1 SGHNT and CDR2 YYREEE (reference sequence). Authors' analysis steps: For papillary thyroid cancer, a distant-metastasis classifier was constructed from CDR3 differences observed across clinicopathological groups. TCRdb redid the clone calls on the PCR reads using MiXCR. The V and J calls and clone size are TCRdb's, not the authors'. The sample shows about 39,000 clones, approximately 20% of them seen only once. The chain couples TRBV5-4 to TRBJ1-1, with 9 positions matching TRBD1. The sequenced material came from tumor tissue. This clonotype was sampled from a female donor with papillary thyroid cancer or a benign thyroid nodule (not recorded which). Some clones in this sample may be carry-over from other donors' samples. CDR3 region: CANSSGQGWNTEAFF. In nucleotides, the CDR3 is TGTGCCAACAGCTCGGGACAGGGTTGGAACACTGAAGCTTTCTTT. Full variable domain (outside the CDR3, taken from reference TRBV5-4 and TRBJ1-1): ETGVTQSPTHLIKTRGQQVTLRCSSQSGHNTVSWYQQALGQGPQFIFQYYREEENGRGNFPPRFSGLQFPNYSSELNVNALELDDSALYLCANSSGQGWNTEAFFGQGTRLTVV.